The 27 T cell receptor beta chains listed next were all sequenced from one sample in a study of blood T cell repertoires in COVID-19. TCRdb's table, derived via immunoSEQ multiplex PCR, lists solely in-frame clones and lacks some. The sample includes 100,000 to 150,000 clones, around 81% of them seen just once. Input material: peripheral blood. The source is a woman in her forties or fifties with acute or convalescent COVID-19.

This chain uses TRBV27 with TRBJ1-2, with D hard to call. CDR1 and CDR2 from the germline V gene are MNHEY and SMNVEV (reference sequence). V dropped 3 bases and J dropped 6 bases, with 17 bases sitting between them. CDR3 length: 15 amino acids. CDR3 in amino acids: CASSFWPFDSDGYTF. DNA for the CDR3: TGTGCCAGCAGTTTTTGGCCTTTTGACTCCGATGGCTACACCTTC.

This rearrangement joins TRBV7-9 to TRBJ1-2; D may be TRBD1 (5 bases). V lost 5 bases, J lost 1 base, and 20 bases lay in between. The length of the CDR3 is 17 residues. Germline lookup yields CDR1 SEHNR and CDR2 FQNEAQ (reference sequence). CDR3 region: CASSGETAHTLNYGYTF. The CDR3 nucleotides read TGTGCCAGCAGCGGAGAGACAGCCCATACTCTTAACTATGGCTACACCTTC.

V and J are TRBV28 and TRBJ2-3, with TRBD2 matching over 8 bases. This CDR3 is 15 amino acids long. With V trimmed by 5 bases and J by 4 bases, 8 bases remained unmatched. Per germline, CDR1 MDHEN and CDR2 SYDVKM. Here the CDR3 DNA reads TGTGCCAGCAGTGGGCGGCGGGAGGCCTCAGATACGCAGTATTTT. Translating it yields CASSGRREASDTQYF.

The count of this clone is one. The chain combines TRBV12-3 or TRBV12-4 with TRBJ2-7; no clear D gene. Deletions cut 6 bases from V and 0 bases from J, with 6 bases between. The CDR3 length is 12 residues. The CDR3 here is CASSPSSYEQYF. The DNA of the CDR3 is TGTGCCAGCAGCCCTAGCTCCTACGAGCAGTACTTC.

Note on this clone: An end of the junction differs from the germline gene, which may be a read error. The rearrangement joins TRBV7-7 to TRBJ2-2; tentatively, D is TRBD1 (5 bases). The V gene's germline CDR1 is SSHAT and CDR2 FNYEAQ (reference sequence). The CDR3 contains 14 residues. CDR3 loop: CASSLRQSHGELFF. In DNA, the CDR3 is TGTGCTAGCAGCCTCCGACAGTCTCACGGGGAGCTGTTTTTT. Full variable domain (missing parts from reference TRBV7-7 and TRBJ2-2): GAGVSQSPRYKVTKRGQDVTLRCDPISSHATLYWYQQALGQGPEFLTYFNYEAQPDKSGLPSDRFSAERPEGSISTLTIQRTEQRDSAMYRCASSLRQSHGELFFGEGSRLTVL.

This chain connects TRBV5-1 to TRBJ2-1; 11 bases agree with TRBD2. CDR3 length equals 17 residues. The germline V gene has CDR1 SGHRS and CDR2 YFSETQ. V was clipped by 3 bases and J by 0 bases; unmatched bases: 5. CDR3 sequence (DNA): TGCGCCAGCAGCTCAGGACTAGCGGGTTACTCCTACAATGAGCAGTTCTTC. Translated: CASSSGLAGYSYNEQFF.

In nucleotides, the CDR3 is TGTGCCAGCATGTCCCAGGGGAACGGACAGCCCCAGCATTTT. Translation: CASMSQGNGQPQHF. The rearrangement joins TRBV28 to TRBJ1-5; perhaps TRBD1 as D (6 bases). CDR3 length equals 14 residues. Germline-derived CDR1 and CDR2 are MDHEN and SYDVKM. Deletions cut 7 bases from V and 7 bases from J, with 17 bases between.

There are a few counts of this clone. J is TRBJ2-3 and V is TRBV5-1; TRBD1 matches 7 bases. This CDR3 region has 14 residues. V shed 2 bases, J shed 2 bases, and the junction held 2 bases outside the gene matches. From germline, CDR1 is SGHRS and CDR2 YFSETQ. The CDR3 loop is CASSFGQDTDTQYF. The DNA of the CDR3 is TGCGCCAGCAGCTTCGGACAGGACACAGATACGCAGTATTTT.

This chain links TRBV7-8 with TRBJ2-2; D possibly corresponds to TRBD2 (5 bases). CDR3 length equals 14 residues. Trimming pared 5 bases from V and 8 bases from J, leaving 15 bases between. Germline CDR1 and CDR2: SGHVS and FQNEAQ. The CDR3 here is CASSRTVGGGELFF. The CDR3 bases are TGTGCCAGCAGCAGAACCGTGGGCGGGGGGGAGCTGTTTTTT. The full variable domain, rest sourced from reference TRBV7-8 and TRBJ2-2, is GAGVSQSPRYKVAKRGQDVALRCDPISGHVSLFWYQQALGQGPEFLTYFQNEAQLDKSGLPSDRFFAERPEGSVSTLKIQRTQQEDSAVYLCASSRTVGGGELFFGEGSRLTVL.

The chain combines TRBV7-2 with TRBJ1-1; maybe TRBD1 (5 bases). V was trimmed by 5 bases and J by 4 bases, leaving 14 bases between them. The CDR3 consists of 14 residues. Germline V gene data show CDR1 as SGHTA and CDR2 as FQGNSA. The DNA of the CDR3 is TGTGCCAGCAGCCGGACCTCCGGGGGCACTGAAGCTTTCTTT. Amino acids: CASSRTSGGTEAFF.

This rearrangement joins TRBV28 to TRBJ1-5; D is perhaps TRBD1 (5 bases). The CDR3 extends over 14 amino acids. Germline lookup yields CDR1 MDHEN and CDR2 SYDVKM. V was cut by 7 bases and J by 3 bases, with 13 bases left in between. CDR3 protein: CASTPTALNQPQHF. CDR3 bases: TGTGCCAGCACCCCGACAGCCCTCAATCAGCCCCAGCATTTT.

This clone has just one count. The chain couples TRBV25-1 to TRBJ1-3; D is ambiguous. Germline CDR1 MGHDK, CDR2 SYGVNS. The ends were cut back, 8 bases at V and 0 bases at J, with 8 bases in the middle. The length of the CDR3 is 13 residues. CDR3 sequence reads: CASSLSSGNTIYF. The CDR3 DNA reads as TGTGCCAGCTCACTAAGCTCTGGAAACACCATATATTTT.

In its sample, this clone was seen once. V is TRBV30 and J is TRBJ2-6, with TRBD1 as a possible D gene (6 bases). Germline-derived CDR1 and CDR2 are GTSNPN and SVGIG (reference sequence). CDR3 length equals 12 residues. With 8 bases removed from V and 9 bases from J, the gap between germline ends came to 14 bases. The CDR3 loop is CAHEQGSNVLTF. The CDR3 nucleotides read TGTGCCCACGAACAGGGTAGCAACGTCCTGACTTTC.

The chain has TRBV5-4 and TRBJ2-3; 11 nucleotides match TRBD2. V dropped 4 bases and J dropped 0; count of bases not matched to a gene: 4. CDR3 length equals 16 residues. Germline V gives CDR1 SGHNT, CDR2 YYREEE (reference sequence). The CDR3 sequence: CASSIGTSGSTDTQYF. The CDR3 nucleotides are TGTGCCAGCAGCATCGGGACTAGCGGTAGCACAGATACGCAGTATTTT.

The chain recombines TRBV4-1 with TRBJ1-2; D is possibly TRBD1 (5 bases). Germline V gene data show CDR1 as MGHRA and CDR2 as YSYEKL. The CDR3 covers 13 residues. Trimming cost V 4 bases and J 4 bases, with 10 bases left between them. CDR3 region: CASSRDSSYGYTF. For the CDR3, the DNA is TGCGCCAGCAGCCGCGACAGTTCCTATGGCTACACCTTC.

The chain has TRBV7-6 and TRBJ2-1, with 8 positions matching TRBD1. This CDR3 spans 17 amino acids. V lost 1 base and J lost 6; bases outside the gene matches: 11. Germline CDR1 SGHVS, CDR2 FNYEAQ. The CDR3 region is CASSLGLTGESSNEQFF. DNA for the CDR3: TGTGCCAGCAGCTTAGGCCTGACAGGGGAGTCCAGCAATGAGCAGTTCTTC.

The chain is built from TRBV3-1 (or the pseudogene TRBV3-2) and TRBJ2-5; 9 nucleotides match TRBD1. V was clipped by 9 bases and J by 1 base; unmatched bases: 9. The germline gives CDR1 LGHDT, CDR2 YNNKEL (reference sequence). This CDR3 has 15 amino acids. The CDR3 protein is CASSVGQGPQETQYF. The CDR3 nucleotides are TGTGCCAGTTCGGTCGGACAGGGGCCCCAAGAGACCCAGTACTTC.

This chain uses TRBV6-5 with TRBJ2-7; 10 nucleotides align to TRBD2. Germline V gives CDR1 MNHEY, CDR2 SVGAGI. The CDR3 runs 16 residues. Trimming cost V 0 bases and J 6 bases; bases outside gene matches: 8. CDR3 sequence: CASSYSQRGGHSEQYF. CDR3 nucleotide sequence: TGTGCCAGCAGTTACTCGCAGCGGGGGGGCCATTCCGAGCAGTACTTC.

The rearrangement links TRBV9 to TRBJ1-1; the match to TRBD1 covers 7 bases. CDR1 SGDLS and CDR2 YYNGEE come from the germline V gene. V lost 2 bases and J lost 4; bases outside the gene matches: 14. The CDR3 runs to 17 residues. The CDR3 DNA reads TGTGCCAGCAGCGTGGGGCTGGACAGGACCGGGCGCACTGAAGCTTTCTTT. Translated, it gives CASSVGLDRTGRTEAFF.

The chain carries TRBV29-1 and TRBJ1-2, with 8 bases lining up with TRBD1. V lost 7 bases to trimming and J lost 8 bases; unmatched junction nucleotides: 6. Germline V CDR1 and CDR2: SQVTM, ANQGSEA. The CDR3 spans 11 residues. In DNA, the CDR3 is TGCAGCGCTCAGGGGGCGCAGGGCTACACCTTC. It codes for CSAQGAQGYTF.

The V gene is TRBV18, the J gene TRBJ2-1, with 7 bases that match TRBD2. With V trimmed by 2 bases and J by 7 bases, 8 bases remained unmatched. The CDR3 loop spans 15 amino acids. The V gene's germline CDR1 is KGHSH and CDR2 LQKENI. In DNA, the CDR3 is TGTGCCAGCTCACCATGGGGCGGGAGTGGGAATGAGCAGTTCTTC. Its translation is CASSPWGGSGNEQFF.

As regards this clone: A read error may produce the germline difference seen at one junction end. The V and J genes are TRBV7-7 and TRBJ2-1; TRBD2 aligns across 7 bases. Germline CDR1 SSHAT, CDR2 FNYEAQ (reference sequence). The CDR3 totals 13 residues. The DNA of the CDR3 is TGTGCTAGCAGCTTAGAGCGGGGTAATGAGCAGTTCTTC. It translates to CASSLERGNEQFF.

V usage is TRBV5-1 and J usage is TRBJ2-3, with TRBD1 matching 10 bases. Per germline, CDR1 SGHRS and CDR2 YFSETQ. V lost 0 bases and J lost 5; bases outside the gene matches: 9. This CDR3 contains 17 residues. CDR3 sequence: CASSLAVGQGGIDTQYF. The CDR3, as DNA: TGCGCCAGCAGCTTGGCCGTTGGACAGGGGGGGATAGATACGCAGTATTTT.

CDR3 protein: CASSLDREQPQHF. The CDR3 DNA sequence: TGTGCCAGCAGCTTGGACAGGGAACAGCCCCAGCATTTT. V usage is TRBV13 and J usage is TRBJ1-5; 8 nucleotides line up with TRBD1. J gave up 7 bases and V 3 bases, and 2 bases lay outside the gene matches. CDR1 is PRHDT and CDR2 is FYEKMQ in the germline V gene (reference sequence). This CDR3 comprises 13 residues. The variable domain in full, with the rest retrieved from reference TRBV13 and TRBJ1-5, is AAGVIQSPRHLIKEKRETATLKCYPIPRHDTVYWYQQGPGQDPQFLISFYEKMQSDKGSIPDRFSAQQFSDYHSELNMSSLELGDSALYFCASSLDREQPQHFGDGTRLSIL.

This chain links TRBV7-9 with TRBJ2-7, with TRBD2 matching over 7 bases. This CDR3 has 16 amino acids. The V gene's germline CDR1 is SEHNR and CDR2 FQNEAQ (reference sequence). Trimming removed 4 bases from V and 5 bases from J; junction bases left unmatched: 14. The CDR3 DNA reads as TGTGCCAGCAGCTCAATAGAGCGGGACCCGAACCACGAGCAGTACTTC. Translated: CASSSIERDPNHEQYF.

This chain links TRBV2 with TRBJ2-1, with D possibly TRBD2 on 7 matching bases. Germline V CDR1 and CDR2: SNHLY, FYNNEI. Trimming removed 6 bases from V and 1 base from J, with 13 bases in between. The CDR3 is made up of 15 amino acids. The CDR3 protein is CASRRGGVSYNEQFF. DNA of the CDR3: TGTGCCAGCAGAAGGGGGGGAGTGTCCTACAATGAGCAGTTCTTC.

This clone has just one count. The CDR3 spells CASSEESSYGYTF. For the CDR3, the DNA is TGTGCCAGCAGTGAAGAGTCGAGCTATGGCTACACCTTC. The V call is TRBV6-1, the J call TRBJ1-2; no clear D. CDR1 MNHNS and CDR2 SASEGT come from the germline V gene. The V gene lost 1 base and the J gene lost 4 bases, with 7 bases spanning the gap. The CDR3 is made up of 13 amino acids.